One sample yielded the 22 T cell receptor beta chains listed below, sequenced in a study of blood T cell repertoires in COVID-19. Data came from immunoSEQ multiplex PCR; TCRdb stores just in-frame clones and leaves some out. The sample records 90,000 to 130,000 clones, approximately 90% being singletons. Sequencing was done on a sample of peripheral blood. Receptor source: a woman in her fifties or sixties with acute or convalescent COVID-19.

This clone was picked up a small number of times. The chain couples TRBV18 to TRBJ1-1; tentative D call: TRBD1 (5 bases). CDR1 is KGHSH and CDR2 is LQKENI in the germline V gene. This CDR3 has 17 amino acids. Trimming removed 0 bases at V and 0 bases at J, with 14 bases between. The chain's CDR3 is CASSPPVWGGVNTEAFF. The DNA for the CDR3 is TGTGCCAGCTCACCACCGGTCTGGGGCGGCGTGAACACTGAAGCTTTCTTT. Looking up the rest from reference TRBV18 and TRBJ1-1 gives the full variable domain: NAGVMQNPRHLVRRRGQEARLRCSPMKGHSHVYWYRQLPEEGLKFMVYLQKENIIDESGMPKERFSAEFPKEGPSILRIQQVVRGDSAAYFCASSPPVWGGVNTEAFFGQGTRLTVV.

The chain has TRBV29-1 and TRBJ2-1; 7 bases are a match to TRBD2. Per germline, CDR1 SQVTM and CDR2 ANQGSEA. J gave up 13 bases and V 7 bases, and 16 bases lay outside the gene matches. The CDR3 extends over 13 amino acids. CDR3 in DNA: TGCAGCGCGCCCTTGACCCAGGCGGGAGCACAGTTCTTC. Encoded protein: CSAPLTQAGAQFF.

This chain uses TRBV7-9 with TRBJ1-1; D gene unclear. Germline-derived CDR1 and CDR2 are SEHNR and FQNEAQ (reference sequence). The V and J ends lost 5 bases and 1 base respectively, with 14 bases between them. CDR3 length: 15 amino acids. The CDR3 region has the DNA TGTGCCAGCAGCCCCGACCACACTAAGAACACTGAAGCTTTCTTT. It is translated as CASSPDHTKNTEAFF.

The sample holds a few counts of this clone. CDR3: CASSEGNRGSSGNTIYF. For the CDR3, the DNA is TGCGCCAGCAGTGAGGGAAACAGGGGGAGCTCTGGAAACACCATATATTTT. The chain uses TRBV10-2 and TRBJ1-3; TRBD1 matches 8 bases. The germline V gene encodes CDR1 WSHSY and CDR2 SAAADI. V trimming: 2 bases; J trimming: 0 bases; junction bases outside the gene matches: 6. The CDR3 extends over 17 amino acids.

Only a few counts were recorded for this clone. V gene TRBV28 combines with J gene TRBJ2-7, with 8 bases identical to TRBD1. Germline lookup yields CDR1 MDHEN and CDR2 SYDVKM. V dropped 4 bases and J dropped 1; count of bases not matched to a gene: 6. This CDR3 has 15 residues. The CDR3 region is CASSSGTGYSYEQYF. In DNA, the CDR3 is TGTGCCAGCAGTTCGGGGACAGGCTATTCCTACGAGCAGTACTTC.

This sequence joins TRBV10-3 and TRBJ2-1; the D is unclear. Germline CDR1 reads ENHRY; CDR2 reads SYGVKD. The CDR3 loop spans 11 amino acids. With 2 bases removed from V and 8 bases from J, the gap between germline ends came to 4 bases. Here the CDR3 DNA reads TGTGCCATCAGTGAGCTAGATGAGCAGTTCTTC. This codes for CAISELDEQFF.

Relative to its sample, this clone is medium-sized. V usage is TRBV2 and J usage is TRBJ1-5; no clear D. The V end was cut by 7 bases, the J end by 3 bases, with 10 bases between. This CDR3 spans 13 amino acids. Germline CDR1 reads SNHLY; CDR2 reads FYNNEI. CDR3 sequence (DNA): TGTGCCAGCACCAGTACCCTCAATCAGCCCCAGCATTTT. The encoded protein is CASTSTLNQPQHF.

CDR3 amino acids: CASSRGEQFF. The CDR3 DNA reads TGTGCCAGCAGCAGAGGTGAGCAGTTCTTC. This sequence joins TRBV6-5 and TRBJ2-1; D ambiguous. Germline values: CDR1 MNHEY, CDR2 SVGAGI. Trimming left V 6 bases short and J 9 bases short, with 6 bases between. The CDR3 contains 10 residues.

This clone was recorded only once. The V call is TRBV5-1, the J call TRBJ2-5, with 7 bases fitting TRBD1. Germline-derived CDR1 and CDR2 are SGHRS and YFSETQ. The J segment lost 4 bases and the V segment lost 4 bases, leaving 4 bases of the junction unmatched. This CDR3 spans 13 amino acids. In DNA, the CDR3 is TGCGCCAGCAGCATACAGGGGTTAGAGACCCAGTACTTC. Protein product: CASSIQGLETQYF.

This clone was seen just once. This CDR3 is CASSSSSGSYEQYF. CDR3 in DNA: TGTGCCAGCAGCTCATCTAGCGGCTCCTACGAGCAGTACTTC. The gene calls are TRBV11-1 and TRBJ2-7; 7 bases line up with TRBD2. The V and J ends lost 4 bases and 0 bases, in that order; junction bases with no gene match: 3. The CDR3 runs 14 residues. Germline V lookup: CDR1 SGHAT, CDR2 FQDESV (reference sequence). The full variable domain, its missing parts supplied by reference TRBV11-1 and TRBJ2-7, is EAEVAQSPRYKITEKSQAVAFWCDPISGHATLYWYRQILGQGPELLVQFQDESVVDDSQLPKDRFSAERLKGVDSTLKIQPAELGDSAMYLCASSSSSGSYEQYFGPGTRLTVT.

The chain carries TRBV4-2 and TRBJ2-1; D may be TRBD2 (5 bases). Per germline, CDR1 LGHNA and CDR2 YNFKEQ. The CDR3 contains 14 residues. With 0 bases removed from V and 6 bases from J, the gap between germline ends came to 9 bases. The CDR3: CASSQDQTTNEQFF. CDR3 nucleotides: TGTGCCAGCAGCCAAGATCAGACTACCAATGAGCAGTTCTTC.

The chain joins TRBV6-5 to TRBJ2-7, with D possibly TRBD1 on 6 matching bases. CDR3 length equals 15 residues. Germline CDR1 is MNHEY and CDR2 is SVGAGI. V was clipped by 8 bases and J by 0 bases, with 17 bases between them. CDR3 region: CASDFPGHSSYEQYF. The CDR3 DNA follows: TGTGCCAGCGATTTTCCGGGACATAGCTCCTACGAGCAGTACTTC.

The CDR3: CASTVFGTSGNTIYF. CDR3 bases: TGTGCCAGCACCGTGTTCGGTACCTCTGGAAACACCATATATTTT. The chain uses TRBV6-5 and TRBJ1-3, with D unresolved. V shed 7 bases and J shed 0 bases, with 13 bases lying between them. The CDR3 spans 15 residues. The germline V gene has CDR1 MNHEY and CDR2 SVGAGI.

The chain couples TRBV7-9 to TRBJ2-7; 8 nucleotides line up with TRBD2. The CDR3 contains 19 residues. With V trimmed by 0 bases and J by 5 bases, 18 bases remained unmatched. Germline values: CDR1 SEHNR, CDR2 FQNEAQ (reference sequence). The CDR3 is CASSLAKSGSSRIPHEQYF. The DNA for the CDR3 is TGTGCCAGCAGCTTAGCTAAGAGCGGGAGTTCTAGGATTCCCCACGAGCAGTACTTC.

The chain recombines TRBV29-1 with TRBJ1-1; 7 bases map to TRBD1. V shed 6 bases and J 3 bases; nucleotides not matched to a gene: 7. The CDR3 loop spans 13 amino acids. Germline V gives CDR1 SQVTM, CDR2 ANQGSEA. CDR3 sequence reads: CSVSDRADTEAFF. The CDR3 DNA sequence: TGCAGCGTAAGCGACAGGGCTGACACTGAAGCTTTCTTT.

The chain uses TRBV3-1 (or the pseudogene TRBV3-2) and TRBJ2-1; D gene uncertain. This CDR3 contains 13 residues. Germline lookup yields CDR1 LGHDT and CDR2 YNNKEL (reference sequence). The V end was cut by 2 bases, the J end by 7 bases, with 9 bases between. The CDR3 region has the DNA TGTGCCAGCAGCCAATTTCTGCGTAATGAGCAGTTCTTC. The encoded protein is CASSQFLRNEQFF.

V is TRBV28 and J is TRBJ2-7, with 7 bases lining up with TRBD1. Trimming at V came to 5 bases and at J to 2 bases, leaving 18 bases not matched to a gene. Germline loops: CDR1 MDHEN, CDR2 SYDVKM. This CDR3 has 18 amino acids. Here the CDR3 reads CASSPLPLGDRSAYEQYF. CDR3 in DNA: TGTGCCAGCAGTCCACTCCCCCTCGGGGACAGATCGGCCTACGAGCAGTACTTC.

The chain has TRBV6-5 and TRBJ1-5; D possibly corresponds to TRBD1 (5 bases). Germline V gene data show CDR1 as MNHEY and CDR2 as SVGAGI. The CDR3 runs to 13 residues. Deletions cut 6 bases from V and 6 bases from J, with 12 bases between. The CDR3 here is CASSRTKLQPQHF. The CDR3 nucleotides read TGTGCCAGCAGCCGGACAAAACTTCAGCCCCAGCATTTT.

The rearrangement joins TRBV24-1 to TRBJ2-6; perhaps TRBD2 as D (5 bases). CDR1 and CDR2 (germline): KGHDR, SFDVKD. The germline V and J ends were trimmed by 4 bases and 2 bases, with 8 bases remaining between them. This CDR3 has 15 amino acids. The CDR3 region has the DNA TGTGCCACCAGTGACCCGGGGACTGGGGCCAACGTCCTGACTTTC. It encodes CATSDPGTGANVLTF.

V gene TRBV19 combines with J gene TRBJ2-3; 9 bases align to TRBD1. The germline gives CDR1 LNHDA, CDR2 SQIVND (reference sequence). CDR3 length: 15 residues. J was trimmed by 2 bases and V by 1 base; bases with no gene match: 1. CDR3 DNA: TGTGCCAGTAGTATAGGGGACAGGGTCACAGATACGCAGTATTTT. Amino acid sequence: CASSIGDRVTDTQYF. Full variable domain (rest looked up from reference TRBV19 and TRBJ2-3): DGGITQSPKYLFRKEGQNVTLSCEQNLNHDAMYWYRQDPGQGLRLIYYSQIVNDFQKGDIAEGYSVSREKKESFPLTVTSAQKNPTAFYLCASSIGDRVTDTQYFGPGTRLTVL.

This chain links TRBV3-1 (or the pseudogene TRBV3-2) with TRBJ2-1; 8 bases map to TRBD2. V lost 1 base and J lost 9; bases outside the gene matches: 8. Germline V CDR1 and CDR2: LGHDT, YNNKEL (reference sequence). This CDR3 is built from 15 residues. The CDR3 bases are TGTGCCAGCAGCCAAGTGGGGGCGGGAGGAGTTGAGCAGTTCTTC. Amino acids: CASSQVGAGGVEQFF.

The CDR3 nucleotides are TGTGCCAGCAGCCGCCCCTGGACTAGCGTATCCTACGAGCAGTACTTC. Translation: CASSRPWTSVSYEQYF. The V call is TRBV28, the J call TRBJ2-7; 9 positions agree with TRBD2. The CDR3 contains 16 residues. The V segment lost 6 bases and the J segment 1 base; nucleotides outside the gene matches: 10. Germline CDR1 reads MDHEN; CDR2 reads SYDVKM.